Each of the 25 T cell receptor beta chains below was sequenced from the same sample in a study of CXCR3-negative and CXCR3-positive naive CD8 T cells. For these receptors, no antigen is known. The study, taken as a whole, reports: TRB CDR3s of CXCR3-positive naive cells were more hydrophobic than those of CXCR3-negative naive cells.

It was by 5' RACE with UMI labels that the TRB cDNA libraries were prepared. From its re-call of the 5' RACE reads, TCRdb lists each CDR3 protein once, without DNA. The sample has roughly 140,000 distinct CDR3 sequences. The source material was naive CXCR3+ CD8+ T cells from blood. Subset here: CD45RO-CCR7+CD27+CD95- naive CD8+ T cells expressing CXCR3 (TNR3+). The origin of the receptors is a human donor in good health. Some clones in this sample may be carry-over from other donors' samples.

The chain joins TRBV10-3 to TRBJ2-7; checking the TCRdb D call of TRBD2 is not possible without DNA. The CDR3 is 14 amino acids. Germline lookup yields CDR1 ENHRY and CDR2 SYGVKD. The CDR3 here is CAISDFPPSYEQYF.

This rearrangement joins TRBV23-1 to TRBJ2-2; TCRdb's D call, TRBD2, is unchecked because there is no DNA. Being an ORF, TRBV23-1 has a function that is uncertain. The CDR3 extends over 16 amino acids. The CDR3 loop reads CASSPLGVLGTGELFF.

The chain joins TRBV29-1 to TRBJ2-1; the D call of TRBD1 rests on TCRdb alone, since no DNA is present to check it. Germline V lookup: CDR1 SQVTM, CDR2 ANQGSEA. The CDR3 is 20 residues long. The CDR3 sequence: CSAKIFGRTGGKLGVDEQFF.

The gene calls are TRBV19 and TRBJ1-2. In germline, CDR1 is LNHDA, CDR2 SQIVND (reference sequence). The CDR3 is 13 residues long. The CDR3: CASSKDVYYGYTF.

The V and J genes are TRBV5-1 and TRBJ2-1. Germline V CDR1 and CDR2: SGHRS, YFSETQ. The CDR3 is 12 amino acids. CDR3 residues: CASNHPYNEQFF.

CDR3 residues: CASSGPTETQYF. This chain connects TRBV12-3 or TRBV12-4 to TRBJ2-5. The CDR3 consists of 12 residues.

The chain couples TRBV29-1 to TRBJ1-2. The CDR3 consists of 13 residues. CDR1 and CDR2 (germline): SQVTM, ANQGSEA. The CDR3 loop is CSVTREEDYGYTF.

This chain joins TRBV24-1 and TRBJ1-5; TCRdb's assignment of TRBD1 cannot be checked, as there is no DNA. Germline V gene lookup returns CDR1 KGHDR and CDR2 SFDVKD. The CDR3 has 17 amino acids. The CDR3 loop is CATSDFAGTGFSQPQHF.

The chain carries TRBV9 and TRBJ2-7; TCRdb designates TRBD1, a call that cannot be tested without DNA. In germline, CDR1 is SGDLS, CDR2 YYNGEE. The CDR3 consists of 13 residues. The CDR3 reads CASSSQDSYEQYF.

J is TRBJ2-1 and V is TRBV6-2 or TRBV6-3; the D call from TCRdb, TRBD2, cannot be confirmed without DNA. This CDR3 contains 14 residues. Germline CDR1 is MNHEY and CDR2 is SVGEGT. The CDR3 sequence is CASSYVGLEEEQFF.

The chain carries TRBV20-1 and TRBJ2-1; checking the TCRdb D call of TRBD1 is not possible without DNA. CDR1 is DFQATT, CDR2 SNEGSKA, per germline (reference sequence). CDR3 length: 15 amino acids. The chain's CDR3 is CSARDPLGGTDEQFF.

The V and J genes are TRBV7-9 and TRBJ2-3; there is no DNA to check the TCRdb D call of TRBD1. There are 18 residues in the CDR3. From germline, CDR1 is SEHNR and CDR2 FQNEAQ (reference sequence). CDR3 residues: CASTPPQTSPHATDTQYF. Full variable domain (remainder filled in from reference TRBV7-9 and TRBJ2-3): DTGVSQNPRHKITKRGQNVTFRCDPISEHNRLYWYRQTLGQGPEFLTYFQNEAQLEKSRLLSDRFSAERPKGSFSTLEIQRTEQGDSAMYLCASTPPQTSPHATDTQYFGPGTRLTVL.

The chain recombines TRBV28 with TRBJ2-7; TCRdb's assignment of TRBD1 cannot be checked, as there is no DNA. Looked up from germline, CDR1 is MDHEN and CDR2 is SYDVKM. The CDR3 contains 13 residues. The CDR3 spells CASSKIVGGEQYF.

The J gene is TRBJ1-2, the V gene TRBV29-1; the TCRdb call, TRBD1, lacks DNA for checking. The CDR3 spans 14 residues. Germline V gene sequence: CDR1 SQVTM, CDR2 ANQGSEA. The CDR3 sequence is CSVDDRGADYGYTF. Complete variable domain (other parts from reference TRBV29-1 and TRBJ1-2): SAVISQKPSRDICQRGTSLTIQCQVDSQVTMMFWYRQQPGQSLTLIATANQGSEATYESGFVIDKFPISRPNLTFSTLTVSNMSPEDSSIYLCSVDDRGADYGYTFGSGTRLTVV.

This chain links TRBV5-1 with TRBJ2-1; TCRdb designates TRBD2, a call that cannot be tested without DNA. Germline lookup yields CDR1 SGHRS and CDR2 YFSETQ. The CDR3 sequence is 13 residues long. The CDR3 here is CASSTREYLEQFF.

This chain links TRBV7-9 with TRBJ1-1. The CDR3 has 12 amino acids. Germline values: CDR1 SEHNR, CDR2 FQNEAQ (reference sequence). The CDR3 region is CASSAVFDEAFF. Combining the CDR3 with reference TRBV7-9 and TRBJ1-1 gives the whole variable domain DTGVSQNPRHKITKRGQNVTFRCDPISEHNRLYWYRQTLGQGPEFLTYFQNEAQLEKSRLLSDRFSAERPKGSFSTLEIQRTEQGDSAMYLCASSAVFDEAFFGQGTRLTVV.

The chain combines TRBV29-1 with TRBJ1-2; TCRdb designates TRBD1, a call that cannot be tested without DNA. Per the germline V gene, CDR1 is SQVTM and CDR2 is ANQGSEA. The CDR3 loop spans 11 amino acids. The CDR3 loop is CSVPGDYGYTF.

The chain carries TRBV25-1 and TRBJ2-7; TCRdb selects TRBD1, and the lack of DNA leaves this call unchecked. The CDR3 is made up of 18 amino acids. Looked up from germline, CDR1 is MGHDK and CDR2 is SYGVNS. The CDR3 protein is CASSSSISGTGIPYEQYF.

This chain links TRBV12-3 or TRBV12-4 with TRBJ2-1; TCRdb lists TRBD2, though no DNA is available to test this call. This CDR3 contains 15 residues. The CDR3 sequence: CASSSSSGGPNEQFF.

The V and J genes are TRBV7-9 and TRBJ1-2; TCRdb returns TRBD1, unconfirmable since there is no DNA. The germline V gene has CDR1 SEHNR and CDR2 FQNEAQ (reference sequence). The CDR3 is 16 residues long. The CDR3 is CASSGLVQVVNYGYTF.

The J gene is TRBJ2-2, the V gene TRBV12-3 or TRBV12-4. CDR3 length equals 14 residues. CDR3 sequence: CASSLQFFNGELFF.

The chain links TRBV7-9 to TRBJ1-4. CDR1 is SEHNR, CDR2 FQNEAQ, per germline (reference sequence). There are 11 residues in the CDR3. CDR3 sequence reads: CAGRLGEKLFF.

The chain combines TRBV5-6 with TRBJ1-1; TCRdb indicates TRBD1, and absent DNA this call remains unverified. Germline V gives CDR1 SGHDT, CDR2 YYEEEE. CDR3 length equals 13 residues. Here the CDR3 reads CASTYRGNTEAFF.

The J gene is TRBJ2-7, the V gene TRBV29-1. The CDR3 extends over 11 amino acids. Germline CDR1 reads SQVTM; CDR2 reads ANQGSEA. The CDR3 sequence: CSVEESLEQYF.

The chain couples TRBV27 to TRBJ1-5; TCRdb's D call of TRBD1 is untestable without DNA. The CDR3 has 14 residues. Germline V gene data show CDR1 as MNHEY and CDR2 as SMNVEV (reference sequence). CDR3: CASSFTGQLGSQHF.